These T cell receptor beta chains were read from a single sample in a study of early T cells in non-severe SARS-CoV-2 infection. TCRdb used MiXCR to reprocess the 5' RACE reads, holding one entry per CDR3 protein. The sample shows roughly 54,000 distinct CDR3 sequences, over 5% of them seen only once. The sequenced sample consisted of whole blood. Every receptor here comes from an adult who was a healthcare worker with PCR-confirmed SARS-CoV-2 infection or an uninfected control (not recorded which). The CDR3 runs from the conserved cysteine through the conserved F or W. D genes are given only for firm matches. The listing skips clone size in some rows; elsewhere it reads once, few, many or a size class.

j_call d_call clone_size cdr3_length v_call cdr3_aa cdr3_nt
TRBJ2-2 - many 16 TRBV7-2 CASSLKGSSSTGELFF TGTGCCAGCAGCTTAAAAGGGTCTTCTAGCACCGGGGAGCTGTTTTTT
TRBJ2-7 TRBD1 - 12 TRBV5-1 CASSLSWDRKYF TGCGCCAGCAGCTTGTCCTGGGACAGGAAGTACTTC
TRBJ2-7 TRBD2 many 16 TRBV20-1 CSARGLAGVGTYEQYF TGCAGTGCTAGGGGACTAGCGGGTGTCGGAACCTACGAGCAGTACTTC
TRBJ2-7 - few 12 TRBV10-3 CAISGLSYEQYF TGTGCCATCAGTGGACTCTCCTACGAGCAGTACTTC
TRBJ1-5 - many 13 TRBV7-6 CASSLGLGQPQHF TGTGCCAGCAGCTTAGGTCTGGGTCAGCCCCAGCATTTT
TRBJ2-7 TRBD2 few 14 TRBV5-4 CASSPGRGRYEQYF TGTGCCAGCAGCCCGGGGAGGGGAAGGTACGAGCAGTACTTC
TRBJ2-1 - many 15 TRBV4-3 CASSQDRGSYNEQFF TGCGCCAGCAGCCAGGACAGAGGCTCCTACAATGAGCAGTTCTTC
TRBJ1-4 TRBD1 many 14 TRBV5-1 CASSPGGTEEKLFF TGCGCCAGCAGCCCAGGGGGTACGGAGGAAAAACTGTTTTTT
TRBJ2-5 - - 13 TRBV5-8 CASGPGERETQYF TGTGCCAGCGGGCCGGGAGAGAGGGAGACCCAGTACTTC
TRBJ1-2 TRBD1 many 17 TRBV6-5 CASSYSPYRGKNYGYTF TGTGCCAGCAGTTACTCCCCCTACAGGGGAAAAAACTATGGCTACACCTTC
TRBJ1-1 - many 11 TRBV20-1 CSASMNTEAFF TGCAGTGCTAGCATGAACACTGAAGCTTTCTTT
TRBJ1-2 - many 11 TRBV29-1 CSVDFGYGYTF TGCAGCGTTGATTTCGGCTATGGCTACACCTTC
TRBJ2-3 TRBD1 - 17 TRBV12-3/TRBV12-4 CASSWYGQGRGTDTQYF TGTGCCAGCAGTTGGTATGGACAGGGGAGGGGCACAGATACGCAGTATTTT
TRBJ1-1 - few 13 TRBV10-3 CAISLTGNTEAFF TGTGCCATCAGCCTGACAGGGAACACTGAAGCTTTCTTT
TRBJ1-3 - many 15 TRBV20-1 CSASPAGFSGNTIYF TGCAGTGCTAGCCCCGCGGGGTTCTCTGGAAACACCATATATTTT
TRBJ1-6 TRBD1 many 16 TRBV6-1 CASSASGGPNNSPLHF TGTGCCAGCAGTGCCTCAGGGGGCCCGAATAATTCACCCCTCCACTTT
TRBJ2-1 TRBD2 many 19 TRBV11-2 CASSHWLYAGGYGLNEQFF TGTGCCAGCAGCCACTGGTTATATGCGGGAGGCTACGGACTCAATGAGCAGTTCTTC
TRBJ2-1 TRBD2 many 18 TRBV11-2 CASSFWTSGRTDHNEQFF TGTGCCAGCAGCTTTTGGACTAGCGGGAGGACGGACCACAATGAGCAGTTCTTC
TRBJ2-1 TRBD1 - 16 TRBV12-3/TRBV12-4 CASSPATGVFGNEQFF TGTGCCAGCAGTCCAGCCACAGGGGTTTTCGGCAATGAGCAGTTCTTC
TRBJ2-2 TRBD2 many 14 TRBV19 CASSAGRASGELFF TGTGCCAGTAGTGCCGGGAGGGCCTCCGGGGAGCTGTTTTTT
TRBJ2-7 - few 15 TRBV3-1 CASSQGISPSYEQYF TGTGCCAGCAGCCAAGGGATTAGCCCATCCTACGAGCAGTACTTC
TRBJ1-1 TRBD1 many 14 TRBV6-6 CASSYRGQGTEAFF TGTGCCAGCAGTTACAGGGGGCAGGGAACTGAAGCTTTCTTT
TRBJ1-4 - many 15 TRBV7-2 CASSVDGARGEKLFF TGTGCCAGCAGCGTAGACGGAGCAAGGGGTGAAAAACTGTTTTTT
TRBJ2-7 - - 13 TRBV27 CASSLPHLYEQYF TGTGCCAGCAGTCTCCCCCACCTCTACGAGCAGTACTTC
TRBJ1-1 TRBD1 - 13 TRBV6-2/TRBV6-3 CASRTGGGTEAFF TGTGCCAGCCGGACAGGGGGTGGCACTGAAGCTTTCTTT
TRBJ2-7 - many 12 TRBV20-1 CSARGDTYEQYF TGCAGTGCTAGAGGTGATACCTACGAGCAGTACTTC
TRBJ2-3 - many 14 TRBV18 CASSPLVNTDTQYF TGTGCCAGCTCACCACTAGTCAACACAGATACGCAGTATTTT
TRBJ1-5 TRBD1 many 13 TRBV7-9 CASSFDRGQPQHF TGTGCCAGCAGTTTCGACAGGGGACAGCCCCAGCATTTT
TRBJ2-2 TRBD1 few 15 TRBV11-2 CASKGQGADTGELFF TGTGCCAGCAAAGGACAGGGGGCGGACACCGGGGAGCTGTTTTTT
TRBJ2-2 - - 16 TRBV5-1 CASSPRVPANTGELFF TGCGCCAGCAGCCCCAGGGTCCCCGCGAACACCGGGGAGCTGTTTTTT
TRBJ2-1 TRBD2 many 16 TRBV6-5 CASSYSLAGLNNEQFF TGTGCCAGCAGTTACTCCCTAGCGGGGCTCAACAATGAGCAGTTCTTC
TRBJ1-1 - - 15 TRBV11-2 CASSLGVRPNTEAFF TGTGCCAGCAGCTTAGGGGTCAGACCGAACACTGAAGCTTTCTTT
TRBJ2-5 TRBD2 many 16 TRBV6-1 CASSDLLAGGPETQYF TGTGCCAGCAGTGACCTACTAGCGGGGGGGCCCGAGACCCAGTACTTC
TRBJ2-2 - few 15 TRBV5-1 CASSLEANRAGELFF TGCGCCAGCAGCTTGGAAGCGAATAGGGCCGGGGAGCTGTTTTTT
TRBJ1-2 TRBD1 few 14 TRBV12-3/TRBV12-4 CASSQAGGRDGYTF TGTGCCAGCAGTCAGGCAGGGGGGAGAGATGGCTACACCTTC
TRBJ2-4 TRBD2 many 13 TRBV20-1 CSAPERGGNIQYF TGCAGTGCTCCGGAGCGGGGCGGAAACATTCAGTACTTC
TRBJ2-5 TRBD2 many 16 TRBV20-1 CSATPPASGEEETQYF TGCAGTGCTACCCCCCCCGCTAGCGGGGAGGAAGAGACCCAGTACTTC
TRBJ2-5 TRBD1 few 16 TRBV5-1 CASSLGRTGGAETQYF TGCGCCAGCAGCTTGGGGAGGACAGGGGGCGCGGAGACCCAGTACTTC
TRBJ2-5 - few 13 TRBV29-1 CSVGGWAQETQYF TGCAGCGTTGGTGGGTGGGCCCAAGAGACCCAGTACTTC
TRBJ1-3 TRBD1 many 15 TRBV7-8 CASSGDRFSGNTIYF TGTGCCAGCAGCGGGGACAGGTTCTCTGGAAACACCATATATTTT
TRBJ1-1 TRBD1 - 13 TRBV29-1 CSAARTGNTEAFF TGCAGCGCCGCCCGGACAGGGAACACTGAAGCTTTCTTT
TRBJ2-7 TRBD2 few 15 TRBV5-1 CASSSWGSGVYEQYF TGCGCCAGCAGCTCCTGGGGTAGCGGGGTCTACGAGCAGTACTTC
TRBJ2-7 - many 15 TRBV9 CASSVGGPEVYEQYF TGTGCCAGCAGCGTAGGGGGCCCGGAGGTCTACGAGCAGTACTTC
TRBJ2-5 TRBD2 many 16 TRBV27 CASSWSSGGAPETQYF TGTGCCAGCAGTTGGTCCAGCGGGGGGGCCCCAGAGACCCAGTACTTC